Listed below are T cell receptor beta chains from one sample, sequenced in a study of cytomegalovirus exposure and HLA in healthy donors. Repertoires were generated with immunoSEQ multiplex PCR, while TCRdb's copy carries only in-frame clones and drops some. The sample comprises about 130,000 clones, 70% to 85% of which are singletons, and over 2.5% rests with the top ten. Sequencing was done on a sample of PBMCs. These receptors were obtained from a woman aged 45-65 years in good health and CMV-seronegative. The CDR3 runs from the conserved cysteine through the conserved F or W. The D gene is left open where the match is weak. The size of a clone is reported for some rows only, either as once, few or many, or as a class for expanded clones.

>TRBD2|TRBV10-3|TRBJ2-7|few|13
CAISTGTRVEQYF
TGTGCCATCAGTACCGGGACTAGGGTCGAGCAGTACTTC
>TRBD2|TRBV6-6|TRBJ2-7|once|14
CASSYSRGSYEQYF
TGTGCCAGCAGTTACTCACGCGGGAGCTACGAGCAGTACTTC
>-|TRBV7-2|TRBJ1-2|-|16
CASSLGGSGYNYGYTF
TGTGCCAGCAGCTTAGGGGGAAGCGGCTATAACTATGGCTACACCTTC
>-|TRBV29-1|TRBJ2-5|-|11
CSISGGETQYF
TGCAGCATCAGTGGCGGAGAGACCCAGTACTTC
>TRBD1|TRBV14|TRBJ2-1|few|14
CASRGDRNSNEQFF
TGTGCCAGCAGGGGGGACAGGAATAGTAATGAGCAGTTCTTC
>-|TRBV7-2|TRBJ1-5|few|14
CASSLGVSNQPQHF
TGTGCCAGCAGCTTAGGAGTGAGCAATCAGCCCCAGCATTTT
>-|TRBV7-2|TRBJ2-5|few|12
CASSLTEETQYF
TGTGCCAGCAGCTTAACAGAAGAGACCCAGTACTTC
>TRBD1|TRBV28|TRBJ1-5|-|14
CASSFGTGVQPQHF
TGTGCCAGCAGTTTTGGGACAGGGGTCCAGCCCCAGCATTTT
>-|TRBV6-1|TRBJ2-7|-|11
CASTRSYEQYF
TGTGCCAGCACGCGTTCCTACGAGCAGTACTTC
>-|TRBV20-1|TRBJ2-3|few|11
CSADGAATQYF
TGCAGTGCAGATGGTGCGGCTACGCAGTATTTT
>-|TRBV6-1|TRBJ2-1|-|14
CASSVLTGRDEQFF
TGTGCCAGCAGCGTCCTGACCGGCCGGGATGAGCAGTTCTTC
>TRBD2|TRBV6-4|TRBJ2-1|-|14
CASSPGLAGHEQFF
TGTGCCAGCAGTCCGGGACTAGCGGGACATGAGCAGTTCTTC
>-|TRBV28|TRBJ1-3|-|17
CASSFGGAWSAGNTIYF
TGTGCCAGCAGTTTTGGAGGGGCTTGGTCGGCTGGAAACACCATATATTTT
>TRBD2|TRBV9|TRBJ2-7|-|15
CASSAGTSGRYEQYF
TGTGCCAGCAGCGCCGGGACTAGCGGGAGATACGAGCAGTACTTC
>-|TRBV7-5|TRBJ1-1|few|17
CARSLLGWTGGNTEAFF
TGTGCCAGAAGCTTATTGGGGTGGACGGGAGGGAACACTGAAGCTTTCTTT
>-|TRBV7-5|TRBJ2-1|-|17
CARSTLLWREYGNEQFF
TGTGCCAGAAGCACACTCCTTTGGCGGGAGTATGGAAATGAGCAGTTCTTC
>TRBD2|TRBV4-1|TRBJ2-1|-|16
CASSQPRTSRYNEQFF
TGCGCCAGCAGCCAACCAAGGACTAGCAGGTACAATGAGCAGTTCTTC
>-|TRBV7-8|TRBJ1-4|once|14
CASSTGRINEKLFF
TGTGCCAGCAGCACAGGACGGATTAATGAAAAACTGTTTTTT
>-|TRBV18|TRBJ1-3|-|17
CASSPTQGNTGGNTIYF
TGTGCCAGCTCACCAACGCAGGGCAACACCGGTGGAAACACCATATATTTT
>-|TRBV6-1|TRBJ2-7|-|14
CASTWRMGSYEQYF
TGTGCCAGCACGTGGAGGATGGGATCCTACGAGCAGTACTTC
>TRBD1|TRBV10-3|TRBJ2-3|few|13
CANREGQGSTQYF
TGTGCCAACCGCGAAGGACAGGGATCAACGCAGTATTTT
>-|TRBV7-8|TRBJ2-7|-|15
CASSPTRNGVSEQYF
TGTGCCAGCAGCCCCACAAGGAACGGGGTCTCCGAGCAGTACTTC
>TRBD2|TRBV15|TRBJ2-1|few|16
CATSRGGLVGYNEQFF
TGTGCCACCAGCAGAGGAGGACTAGTTGGCTACAATGAGCAGTTCTTC
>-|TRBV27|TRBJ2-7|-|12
CASSGDNYEQYF
TGTGCCAGCAGTGGGGACAACTACGAGCAGTACTTC